The 17 T cell receptor beta chains below come from one sample, sequenced in a study of blood T cells in healthy people across ages. A second about 6 to 12 cycle PCR used barcoded and J-beta primers. MiXCR, run by TCRdb on the 5' RACE reads, gives a single entry per CDR3 protein. Among around 2 million distinct CDR3 sequences listed, about two fifths were seen once. Specimen: blood. The receptors derive from a human donor in good health.

The chain joins TRBV9 to TRBJ2-3, with 7 bases lining up with TRBD2. Germline-derived CDR1 and CDR2 are SGDLS and YYNGEE. V shed 0 bases, J shed 6 bases, and the junction held 10 bases outside the gene matches. The CDR3 contains 16 residues. Written as DNA, the CDR3 is TGTGCCAGCAGCGTAGATCTAGCGGTCACCCCTGATACGCAGTATTTT. Residues: CASSVDLAVTPDTQYF.

The chain carries TRBV7-9 and TRBJ2-1; D perhaps matches TRBD2 (6 bases). This CDR3 has 16 residues. Deletions cut 6 bases from V and 4 bases from J, with 19 bases between. Germline V lookup: CDR1 SEHNR, CDR2 FQNEAQ (reference sequence). For the CDR3, the DNA is TGTGCCAGCAGTTTTCCGACTGGCGGGGTTTACAATGAGCAGTTCTTC. The encoded protein is CASSFPTGGVYNEQFF.

This chain connects TRBV29-1 to TRBJ2-1; TRBD1 aligns across 9 bases. The CDR3 is 15 amino acids. From germline, CDR1 is SQVTM and CDR2 ANQGSEA. The junction had 3 bases not matched to a gene; V was cut back by 3 bases and J by 0 bases. Here the CDR3 reads CSVDGQGSSYNEQFF. As DNA, the CDR3 is TGCAGCGTTGACGGACAGGGGAGCTCCTACAATGAGCAGTTCTTC.

This chain uses TRBV12-3 or TRBV12-4 with TRBJ2-3, with a tentative D call TRBD2 (5 bases). The CDR3 is 13 residues long. V was clipped by 6 bases and J by 3 bases, with 10 bases between them. This chain's CDR3 is CASRTRGTDTQYF. In DNA, the CDR3 is TGTGCCAGCAGGACCCGGGGTACAGATACGCAGTATTTT.

The sample holds a few counts of this clonotype. The J gene is TRBJ2-5, the V gene TRBV20-1; D remains ambiguous. The CDR3 consists of 9 residues. Germline CDR1 reads DFQATT; CDR2 reads SNEGSKA (reference sequence). Trimming took off 5 bases at V and 6 bases at J, with 4 bases between the two ends. For the CDR3, the DNA is TGCAGTGCTGGGCAGACCCAGTACTTC. This translates into CSAGQTQYF.

The rearrangement joins TRBV7-9 to TRBJ2-3, with D perhaps matching TRBD2 (6 bases). In germline, CDR1 is SEHNR, CDR2 FQNEAQ (reference sequence). V lost 3 bases, J lost 0 bases, and 19 bases lay in between. The CDR3 is 18 residues long. Here the CDR3 DNA reads TGTGCCAGCAGCTTGGGATCGGCGGGGCGCCCTAGCACAGATACGCAGTATTTT. Amino acid sequence: CASSLGSAGRPSTDTQYF.

This clonotype showed up just a few times. The chain links TRBV6-6 to TRBJ1-2, with D unclear. Trimming cost V 6 bases and J 3 bases, with 11 bases left between them. This CDR3 comprises 13 residues. Germline loops: CDR1 MNHNY, CDR2 SVGAGI (reference sequence). CDR3 sequence reads: CASRPLLDYGYTF. The CDR3 DNA reads as TGTGCCAGCAGGCCTTTGCTTGACTATGGCTACACCTTC.

V gene TRBV18 combines with J gene TRBJ1-5; no clear D. Trimming pared 2 bases from V and 8 bases from J, leaving 7 bases between. The CDR3 runs 12 residues. Per germline, CDR1 KGHSH and CDR2 LQKENI. This CDR3 reads CASSPSGKPQHF. For the CDR3, the DNA is TGTGCCAGCTCACCATCGGGGAAGCCCCAGCATTTT.

This chain joins TRBV29-1 and TRBJ2-3; tentative D call: TRBD2 (5 bases). This CDR3 is 13 amino acids long. Trimming removed 2 bases at V and 4 bases at J, with 10 bases between. Germline CDR1 reads SQVTM; CDR2 reads ANQGSEA. The CDR3 region is CSVELAGSDTQYF. DNA for the CDR3: TGCAGCGTTGAACTAGCTGGTTCAGATACGCAGTATTTT.

The V call is TRBV10-3, the J call TRBJ2-5; D perhaps matches TRBD2 (7 bases). With 6 bases removed from V and 4 bases from J, the gap between germline ends came to 21 bases. CDR1 ENHRY and CDR2 SYGVKD come from the germline V gene. The CDR3 is 16 residues long. The CDR3 DNA reads as TGTGCCATCAGCCCTAGGGGGGCTAGCGGAGGAGAGACCCAGTACTTC. Translating it yields CAISPRGASGGETQYF.

This chain uses TRBV20-1 with TRBJ2-1; 11 bases align to TRBD2. Germline CDR1 is DFQATT and CDR2 is SNEGSKA (reference sequence). V shed 0 bases and J 2 bases; nucleotides not matched to a gene: 0. This CDR3 spans 15 amino acids. The CDR3 protein is CSARETSGTYNEQFF. The CDR3 bases are TGCAGTGCTAGAGAGACTAGCGGGACCTACAATGAGCAGTTCTTC.

This clonotype was counted between two and nine times. The chain carries TRBV20-1 and TRBJ2-5; TRBD1 aligns across 11 bases. The J call is in doubt because the DNA end fits TRBJ2-7 better. The CDR3 sequence is 15 residues long. Germline V gene data show CDR1 as DFQATT and CDR2 as SNEGSKA (reference sequence). DNA for the CDR3: TGCAGTGCTAGAGCCGGACAGGGGGCGTTATACGAGCAGTACTTC. Translated: CSARAGQGALYEQYF.

This clonotype was counted between two and nine times. The chain uses TRBV27 and TRBJ2-1; D unresolved. The V gene lost 3 bases and the J gene lost 8 bases, with 17 bases spanning the gap. The germline V gene has CDR1 MNHEY and CDR2 SMNVEV (reference sequence). The CDR3 is 15 amino acids. CDR3 in amino acids: CASSLSTPTSDEQFF. Written as DNA, the CDR3 is TGTGCCAGCAGTTTGTCAACCCCAACAAGTGATGAGCAGTTCTTC.

The sample holds one count of this clonotype. The CDR3 bases are TGTGCCAGCAGCGTAATCGGGCGGGGCCAAGAGACCCAGTACTTC. Its translation: CASSVIGRGQETQYF. This chain joins TRBV7-2 and TRBJ2-5; maybe TRBD2 (6 bases). Germline CDR1 reads SGHTA; CDR2 reads FQGNSA. V was clipped by 5 bases and J by 1 base, with 14 bases between them. This CDR3 contains 15 residues.

The chain carries TRBV4-3 and TRBJ2-3, with unresolved D. With 2 bases removed from V and 2 bases from J, the gap between germline ends came to 11 bases. Germline CDR1 is LGHNA and CDR2 is YSLEER. The CDR3 is 15 residues long. The chain's CDR3 is CASSQFGSFTDTQYF. CDR3 coding DNA: TGCGCCAGCAGCCAATTCGGCAGCTTCACAGATACGCAGTATTTT.

This chain uses TRBV18 with TRBJ1-4; D is undetermined. Germline V gene data show CDR1 as KGHSH and CDR2 as LQKENI. V was pared by 0 bases and J by 5 bases, with 7 bases between. There are 14 residues in the CDR3. The CDR3 DNA sequence: TGTGCCAGCTCACCACCTGGGAGGAATGAAAAACTGTTTTTT. Translating it yields CASSPPGRNEKLFF.

V usage is TRBV5-1 and J usage is TRBJ1-1, with TRBD1 identical over 8 bases. The CDR3 spans 13 residues. Germline trimming cut 4 bases from V and 10 bases from J; bases unmatched to any gene: 9. CDR1 and CDR2 from the germline V gene are SGHRS and YFSETQ. CDR3 in amino acids: CASSAYRGEGAFF. Written as DNA, the CDR3 is TGCGCCAGCAGCGCTTACAGGGGGGAGGGAGCTTTCTTT.